One sample yielded the 4 T cell receptor beta chains listed below, sequenced in a study of persistence of HIV-infected CD4 T cells. The stimulus was an HIV-1 Gag 15-mer peptide pool, 0.85 to 1 ug/peptide/mL. CD40L/CD69 double-negative CD45RO-high memory CD4+ T cells were collected. This was the immunoSEQ version 4 assay in survey mode. Here immunoSEQ multiplex PCR was the method, and the copy in TCRdb shows in-frame clones only, minus some. This table has about 36,000 clones, 80% to 85% appearing once. The antigens for these receptors are not known. Sample: cultured CD4+ T cells from PBMCs, taken from a patient who received antiretroviral therapy. The receptors derive from an adult with HIV. The donor label of this sample is uncertain.

The chain employs TRBV6-5 and TRBJ1-5; possible D gene TRBD1, 5 bases. From germline, CDR1 is MNHEY and CDR2 SVGAGI. This CDR3 comprises 15 residues. V was shortened by 0 bases and J by 3 bases, with 9 bases between the two germline ends. The CDR3 bases are TGTGCCAGCAGTTACTCGGGGACCGCCAATCAGCCCCAGCATTTT. Its translation: CASSYSGTANQPQHF.

The chain recombines TRBV10-3 with TRBJ2-2, with TRBD2 identical over 13 bases. CDR3 length: 17 residues. With 4 bases clipped from V and 1 base from J, the junction kept 3 bases outside the gene matches. Germline V lookup: CDR1 ENHRY, CDR2 SYGVKD. The chain's CDR3 is CAISGGLAGRNTGELFF. CDR3 bases: TGTGCCATCAGTGGGGGACTAGCGGGGAGGAACACCGGGGAGCTGTTTTTT.

The chain links TRBV12-5 to TRBJ2-3; D gene ambiguous. The CDR3 totals 13 residues. The germline CDR1 and CDR2 sequences are LGHNT and FRNRAP. Trimming removed 5 bases at V and 5 bases at J, with 11 bases between. CDR3 nucleotide sequence: TGTGCTAGTGGTCCTTCGGGCCGAGATACGCAGTATTTT. As protein: CASGPSGRDTQYF.

This chain joins TRBV6-5 and TRBJ2-7, with unresolved D. This CDR3 region has 13 residues. Germline CDR1 MNHEY, CDR2 SVGAGI. V was clipped by 6 bases and J by 6 bases, with 15 bases between them. The CDR3 region is CASRATRAGEQYF. As DNA, the CDR3 is TGTGCCAGCAGGGCTACAAGGGCAGGCGAGCAGTACTTC.